A selection of T cell receptor beta chains follows, all from one sample in a study of regulatory T cells in long-lasting Graves disease. TCRdb re-analysed the multiplex PCR reads in MiXCR, keeping a single row per CDR3 protein. The repertoire has more than 350,000 distinct CDR3 sequences, under 25% of them found once; the top ten carry 14%. The sample here was peripheral blood mononuclear cells (PBMCs), taken when the disease was refractory, from a patient treated with antithyroid drugs. Receptors were obtained from a female donor with Graves disease. CDR3s include the opening cysteine and the closing phenylalanine or tryptophan. The D gene is left open where the match is weak. Clone size, where shown, is once, few, many, or a class for clones that have expanded.

V gene,D gene,J gene,clone size,CDR3 protein,CDR3 DNA
TRBV20-1,.,TRBJ1-1,many,CSASWDTEAFF,TGCAGTGCTAGTTGGGACACTGAAGCTTTCTTT
TRBV5-1,.,TRBJ2-2,.,CASSLGGHNTGELFF,TGCGCCAGCAGCTTGGGGGGACATAACACCGGGGAGCTGTTTTTT
TRBV15,.,TRBJ2-7,.,CATSRDLRVEQYF,TGTGCCACCAGCAGAGATCTAAGAGTCGAGCAGTACTTC
TRBV18,.,TRBJ2-7,few,CASSSSEIYEQYF,TGTGCCAGCTCATCGTCAGAAATTTACGAGCAGTACTTC
TRBV12-3/TRBV12-4,TRBD2,TRBJ2-7,many,CASSTSASSYEQYF,TGTGCCAGCAGTACTAGCGCGAGCTCCTACGAGCAGTACTTC
TRBV29-1,.,TRBJ2-7,.,CSVEVVGQGSGEQYF,TGCAGCGTTGAGGTGGTGGGGCAGGGGAGTGGCGAGCAGTACTTC
TRBV18,TRBD2,TRBJ2-5,many,CASLAGLQETQYF,TGTGCCAGCCTAGCGGGACTCCAAGAGACCCAGTACTTC
TRBV14,.,TRBJ1-1,.,CASSQGNSEAFF,TGTGCCAGCAGCCAAGGGAATTCTGAAGCTTTCTTT
TRBV3-1,.,TRBJ2-5,.,CASSQSGSSETQYF,TGTGCCAGCAGCCAGAGTGGGAGTTCGGAGACCCAGTACTTC
TRBV5-1,TRBD2,TRBJ2-5,.,CASSLGSGSGETQYF,TGCGCCAGCAGCTTGGGTAGCGGGAGCGGTGAGACCCAGTACTTC
TRBV4-1,.,TRBJ2-5,once,CASSQQGFQETQCF,TGCGCCAGCAGCCAACAGGGTTTCCAAGAGACCCAGTGCTTC
TRBV27,TRBD1,TRBJ2-7,many,CASRQGSSYEQYF,TGTGCCAGCCGACAGGGGAGCTCCTACGAGCAGTACTTC
TRBV20-1,TRBD2,TRBJ2-7,.,CSARDMGLAYEQYF,TGCAGTGCTAGAGACATGGGACTAGCCTACGAGCAGTACTTC
TRBV29-1,.,TRBJ2-5,many,CSVAGEETQYF,TGCAGCGTTGCCGGCGAAGAGACCCAGTACTTC
TRBV20-1,.,TRBJ2-5,.,CSARPLRGFQETQYF,TGCAGTGCTAGACCCCTCCGGGGGTTCCAAGAGACCCAGTACTTC
TRBV6-1,.,TRBJ2-7,.,CASSGYNYEQYF,TGTGCCAGCAGTGGTTATAACTACGAGCAGTACTTC
TRBV2,.,TRBJ2-3,few,CASSEAAGTDTQYF,TGTGCCAGCAGTGAAGCGGCTGGCACAGATACGCAGTATTTT
TRBV20-1,TRBD2,TRBJ2-5,.,CSASAGTSVETQYF,TGCAGTGCTAGTGCCGGGACTAGCGTTGAGACCCAGTACTTC
TRBV7-9,.,TRBJ1-2,.,CASSPMPQGNYGYTF,TGTGCCAGCAGCCCCATGCCCCAAGGGAACTATGGCTACACCTTC
TRBV28,.,TRBJ2-3,.,CASSLTGGLGDTQYF,TGTGCCAGCAGTTTGACCGGGGGCTTGGGAGATACGCAGTATTTT
TRBV3-1,TRBD2,TRBJ2-7,many,CASSQAAGVLEQYF,TGTGCCAGCAGCCAAGCAGCGGGAGTTCTCGAGCAGTACTTC
TRBV11-2,.,TRBJ2-5,many,CASSPVGGETQYF,TGTGCCAGCAGCCCGGTGGGCGGAGAGACCCAGTACTTC
TRBV29-1,.,TRBJ1-2,few,CSVGRNYGYTF,TGCAGCGTTGGCAGGAATTATGGCTACACCTTC
TRBV28,TRBD1,TRBJ1-3,many,CASSRQGLSSGNTIYF,TGTGCCAGCAGCCGACAGGGTCTATCCTCTGGAAACACCATATATTTT
TRBV11-2,.,TRBJ2-2,few,CASSSAGAGTGELFF,TGTGCCAGCAGCTCCGCAGGGGCGGGCACCGGGGAGCTGTTTTTT
TRBV6-2/TRBV6-3,.,TRBJ2-2,.,CASSKGRNTGELFF,TGTGCCAGCAGCAAGGGACGGAACACCGGGGAGCTGTTTTTT
TRBV5-6,.,TRBJ1-2,few,CASSFDQKAGYTF,TGTGCCAGCAGCTTCGACCAAAAGGCTGGCTACACCTTC
TRBV11-2,.,TRBJ2-7,many,CASSLEYIDEQYF,TGTGCCAGCAGCTTGGAATACATTGACGAGCAGTACTTC
TRBV29-1,.,TRBJ2-7,.,CSVLSGKSYEQYF,TGCAGCGTGTTGTCAGGTAAAAGCTACGAGCAGTACTTC
TRBV3-1,.,TRBJ2-2,few,CASSQIGGNTGELFF,TGTGCCAGCAGCCAAATCGGGGGGAACACCGGGGAGCTGTTTTTT
TRBV20-1,.,TRBJ1-1,.,CSAPPLKNTEAFF,TGCAGTGCTCCCCCCCTTAAGAACACTGAAGCTTTCTTT
TRBV19,TRBD1,TRBJ2-2,.,CASRQGYTGELFF,TGTGCCAGTCGACAGGGGTACACCGGGGAGCTGTTTTTT
TRBV27,.,TRBJ1-1,.,CASSPLSGYTEAFF,TGTGCCAGCAGTCCTCTAAGCGGGTACACTGAAGCTTTCTTT
TRBV12-3/TRBV12-4,.,TRBJ2-1,few,CASSFGRKFYNEQFF,TGTGCCAGCAGTTTTGGCAGGAAGTTTTACAATGAGCAGTTCTTC
TRBV28,.,TRBJ2-5,many,CASSHQETQYF,TGTGCCAGCAGCCATCAAGAGACCCAGTACTTC
TRBV7-9,.,TRBJ1-5,.,CATGLGGGQPQHF,TGTGCCACCGGGCTCGGGGGTGGGCAGCCCCAGCATTTT
TRBV7-9,TRBD2,TRBJ2-7,many,CASSLTGLAYHEQYF,TGTGCCAGCAGCTTAACGGGACTAGCGTACCACGAGCAGTACTTC
TRBV2,TRBD1,TRBJ2-1,.,CASEEGTGGYNEQFF,TGTGCCAGCGAGGAAGGGACAGGGGGTTACAATGAGCAGTTCTTC
TRBV28,.,TRBJ2-2,many,CASSLEVNTGELFF,TGTGCCAGCAGTTTGGAGGTGAACACCGGGGAGCTGTTTTTT
TRBV4-1,.,TRBJ1-1,.,CASSQEAGPLNTEAFF,TGCGCCAGCAGCCAAGAAGCGGGCCCGCTGAACACTGAAGCTTTCTTT
TRBV12-3/TRBV12-4,.,TRBJ2-4,many,CASSPFPRSGNIQYF,TGTGCCAGCAGCCCATTCCCACGGTCGGGAAACATTCAGTACTTC
TRBV7-9,.,TRBJ1-3,.,CASSFPDSSGNTIYF,TGTGCCAGCAGCTTTCCGGACAGCTCTGGAAACACCATATATTTT
TRBV12-3/TRBV12-4,.,TRBJ1-1,many,CASSPWPTETGEAFF,TGTGCCAGCAGCCCCTGGCCCACGGAGACGGGTGAAGCTTTCTTT
TRBV12-3/TRBV12-4,.,TRBJ2-2,many,CASSPVPGELFF,TGTGCCAGCAGCCCTGTCCCCGGGGAGCTGTTTTTT
TRBV28,.,TRBJ2-5,many,CASSTGTDQETQYF,TGTGCCAGCAGCACAGGGACTGATCAAGAGACCCAGTACTTC
TRBV5-1,TRBD1,TRBJ1-1,many,CASSLDRVGTEAFF,TGCGCCAGCAGCCTGGACAGGGTGGGCACTGAAGCTTTCTTT
TRBV29-1,.,TRBJ1-1,few,CSVSPGPEAFF,TGCAGCGTTTCTCCAGGGCCTGAAGCTTTCTTT
TRBV6-5,.,TRBJ2-1,few,CASSYSTGQAEQFF,TGTGCCAGCAGTTACTCGACAGGTCAGGCTGAGCAGTTCTTC
TRBV5-1,.,TRBJ2-5,.,CASQSDYPETQYF,TGCGCCAGCCAAAGCGACTACCCAGAGACCCAGTACTTC
TRBV5-6,.,TRBJ2-2,few,CASSLIVSNTGELFF,TGTGCCAGCAGCTTAATCGTTTCGAACACCGGGGAGCTGTTTTTT
TRBV28,.,TRBJ1-4,many,CASSRWDHRALNEKLFF,TGTGCCAGCAGCCGCTGGGACCACCGGGCACTAAATGAAAAACTGTTTTTT
TRBV2,TRBD1,TRBJ2-5,many,CASSRDRGRETQYF,TGTGCCAGCAGCAGAGACAGGGGAAGAGAGACCCAGTACTTC
TRBV29-1,.,TRBJ2-2,few,CSVVLANTGELFF,TGCAGCGTTGTGTTAGCGAACACCGGGGAGCTGTTTTTT
TRBV5-4,TRBD2,TRBJ2-2,few,CASSRSGIDGELFF,TGTGCCAGCAGCCGGAGCGGGATCGACGGGGAGCTGTTTTTT
TRBV6-1,.,TRBJ2-7,many,CASTTGYEQYF,TGTGCCAGCACTACAGGGTACGAGCAGTACTTC
TRBV10-3,.,TRBJ2-5,.,CAISDIKVAEEETQYF,TGTGCCATCAGTGATATTAAGGTAGCCGAAGAAGAGACCCAGTACTTC
TRBV28,.,TRBJ2-1,.,CASSGDQSSYNEQFF,TGTGCCAGCAGTGGGGATCAGAGCTCCTACAATGAGCAGTTCTTC
TRBV11-2,.,TRBJ2-7,many,CASSPGRLRSYEQYF,TGTGCCAGCAGCCCCGGGCGGTTACGCTCCTACGAGCAGTACTTC
TRBV3-1,.,TRBJ2-7,.,CASSPPTPRALTYEQYF,TGTGCCAGCAGCCCACCCACCCCCAGGGCCCTGACCTACGAGCAGTACTTC
TRBV12-3/TRBV12-4,TRBD2,TRBJ2-2,few,CASSLGWEGRTGELFF,TGTGCCAGCAGTTTAGGGTGGGAGGGCCGAACCGGGGAGCTGTTTTTT